This record concerns one T cell receptor beta chain sequence. At one end the junction does not follow the germline gene, possibly because of a read error. CDR1 is LNHDA and CDR2 is SQIVND in the germline V gene (reference sequence). The CDR3 extends over 17 amino acids. This specimen belongs to a study of shared clonotypes between healthy human individuals. Using immunoSEQ multiplex PCR, the repertoire was profiled, and TCRdb retains in-frame clones only, with some absent. The sample includes about 1.1 million clones, 60% to 80% of them seen just once. The chain has TRBV19 and TRBJ2-7, with TRBD2 matching over 12 bases. Sequencing was carried out using memory CD4+ T cells from PBMCs. As to subset: CD45RA-negative fraction. The sequence was collected from a man between 18 and 29 years old in good health. Some clones in this sample may be carry-over from other donors' samples. The CDR3 protein is CASMGRTRGRTSGEWRF. In nucleotides, the CDR3 is TGTGCCAGTATGGGAAGGACGAGGGGACGGACTAGCGGGGAATGGAGGTTC.